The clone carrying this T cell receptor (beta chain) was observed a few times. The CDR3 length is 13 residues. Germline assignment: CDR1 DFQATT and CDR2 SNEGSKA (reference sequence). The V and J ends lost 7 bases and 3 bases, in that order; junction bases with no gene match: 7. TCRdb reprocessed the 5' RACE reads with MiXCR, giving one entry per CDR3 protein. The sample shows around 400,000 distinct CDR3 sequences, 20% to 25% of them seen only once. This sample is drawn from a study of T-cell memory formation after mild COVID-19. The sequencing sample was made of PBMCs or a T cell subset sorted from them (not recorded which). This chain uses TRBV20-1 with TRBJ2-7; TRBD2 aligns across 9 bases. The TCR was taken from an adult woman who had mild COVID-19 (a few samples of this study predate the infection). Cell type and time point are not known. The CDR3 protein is CSVPTSGRYEQYF. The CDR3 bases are TGCAGTGTCCCGACTAGCGGCCGCTACGAGCAGTACTTC.